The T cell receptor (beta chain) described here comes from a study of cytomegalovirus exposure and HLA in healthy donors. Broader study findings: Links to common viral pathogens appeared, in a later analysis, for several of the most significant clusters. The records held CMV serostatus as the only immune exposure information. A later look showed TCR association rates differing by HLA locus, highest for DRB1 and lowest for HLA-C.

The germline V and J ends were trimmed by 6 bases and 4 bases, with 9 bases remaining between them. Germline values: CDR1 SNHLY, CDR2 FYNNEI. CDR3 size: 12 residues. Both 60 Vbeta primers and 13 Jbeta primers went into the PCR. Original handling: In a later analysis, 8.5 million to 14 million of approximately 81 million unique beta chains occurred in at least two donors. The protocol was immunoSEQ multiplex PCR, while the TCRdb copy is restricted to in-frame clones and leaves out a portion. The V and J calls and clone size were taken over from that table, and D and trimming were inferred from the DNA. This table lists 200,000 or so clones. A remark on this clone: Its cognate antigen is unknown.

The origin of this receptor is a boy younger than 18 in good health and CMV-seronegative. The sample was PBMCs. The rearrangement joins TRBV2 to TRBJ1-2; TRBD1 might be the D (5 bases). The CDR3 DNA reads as TGTGCCAGCAGGCCGGGGGTCTATGGCTACACCTTC. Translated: CASRPGVYGYTF. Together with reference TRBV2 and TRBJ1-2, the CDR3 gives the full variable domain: EPEVTQTPSHQVTQMGQEVILRCVPISNHLYFYWYRQILGQKVEFLVSFYNNEISEKSEIFDDQFSVERPDGSNFTLKIRSTKLEDSAMYFCASRPGVYGYTFGSGTRLTVV.